This record looks at one TCR beta chain sequence and its context. What it recognizes is unknown. The source of the sample is a study of identical twins. Trimming stripped 1 base from V and 3 bases from J, with 13 bases between. CDR1 is SEHNR, CDR2 FQNEAQ, per germline (reference sequence). The CDR3 has 16 residues. Each CDR3 protein is one row after TCRdb ran MiXCR on the 5' RACE reads. Among 1.5 million to 2 million distinct CDR3 sequences listed, more than 30% were seen once. Study outcomes and limitations: Models underestimated out-of-frame TCR alpha sharing in monozygotic twins.

No donor was unhealthy or non-Caucasian. The clonotype was recovered from a newborn girl in good health. The chain has TRBV7-9 and TRBJ1-5, with no clear D. Sample: cord blood. In DNA form, the CDR3 reads TGTGCCAGCAGCTTAGTACACCACCACCCCAATCAGCCCCAGCATTTT. Translation gives CASSLVHHHPNQPQHF.